This T cell receptor beta chain came from a study of neurological immune-mediated disorders (dated by TCRdb to between 2018 and 2021). Notes on the research overall: Of the 35 or so multiple sclerosis patients, some 30 had relapsing-remitting MS and 3 had secondary progressive MS. The cohort comprised 68 subjects: approximately 15 HAM/TSP patients, approximately 34 multiple sclerosis patients and around 20 healthy controls. Alongside PBMC samples, the set of some 98 TCR-beta libraries contained longitudinal samples, technical triplicates, and paired CD4+ and CD8+ T-cell subsets that had been sorted. Peripheral blood TCR-beta repertoires from HTLV-I-associated myelopathy (HAM/TSP) patients, multiple sclerosis patients and healthy controls were compared by UMI-based sequencing. Points the paper makes about the study in general: Repertoires from 18 of 34 MS patients were grouped by phylogenetic analysis into a cluster of related CDR3 sequences, suggesting a possible repertoire-level signature. No clinical or MRI features were associated with the MS cluster, and the authors said that larger cohorts are needed. TCR clonal expansion was highest in HAM/TSP patients and lowest in MS patients, with MS patients falling below even healthy controls. No identical CDR3 amino acid sequences were shared among expanded clones across subjects, suggesting private TCR-beta repertoires in all groups.

cDNA was synthesized by template-switch 5'RACE using a primer carrying a 10-nucleotide random unique molecular identifier by which each TCR transcript was tagged. Each sequencing run produced over 180 million TCR-beta sequences covering 15-18 subjects. The RNeasy kit was used for extraction of total RNA. TCR-beta VDJ regions were amplified with primers for the TCR constant region and the 5'RACE anchor, using the KAPA Real-time Library Amplification kit. A first PCR added sample indexes and Illumina adaptors, after which a second PCR increased the library yield. After Ampure bead purification, the TCR product of roughly 650 bp was size-selected on a 2% E-gel SizeSelection system. Before pooling, library quality was checked on a Bioanalyzer, concentration was measured with Qubit, and libraries were quantified with the Kapa Library Quantification kit. An Illumina HiSeq 2500 was used to sequence the libraries paired-end at 2 x 150 bp. To increase sequence diversity, about 25-30% phiX was spiked into each library pool. In the source study's methods: The UMI-based MiGEC pipeline processed quality-filtered reads and removed over 85% of raw TCR sequences during error correction. VDJ genes were aligned to IMGT germline references, and each clonotype was defined by a unique CDR3 amino acid sequence together with V-J genes. Clonal expansion, Shannon diversity and CDR3 relatedness were evaluated with VDJtools (CalcPairwiseDistances, ClusterSamples), while phylogenetic trees were built in CLCbio workbench. Expanded clones were defined as having at least 8 unique UMIs, based on coefficient-of-variation modelling across technical triplicates. The public sequencing data were trimmed at Q25 with fastp and processed into clonotypes with MiXCR by TCRdb, which kept only in-frame beta chains. Each entry is one CDR3 protein sequence, shown with its most common DNA and genes. TCRdb, not the authors, supplied the V and J calls. This sample gives about 74,000 distinct CDR3 sequences in total; around 5.2% of them show up just once. Around 7.2% of the sample belongs to the ten largest clones.

CDR1 and CDR2, per the germline V gene (reference sequence), are DFQATT and SNEGSKA. Taken from cysteine to phenylalanine, the CDR3 has 14 residues. The entry retains the CDR3 DNA only, 42 bases that are in frame from base 1. V lost 3 bases and J lost 9 bases, and the count of bases not matched to a germline gene is 9. Unsorted PBMC libraries were generated from 2 million PBMCs stored in RNAlater at -80 °C until RNA extraction. The multiple sclerosis patients were enrolled in a US clinical protocol that used magnetic resonance imaging to evaluate disease progression. Peripheral blood underwent Ficoll-Hypaque density gradient centrifugation to isolate PBMCs, which were then cryopreserved in liquid nitrogen. This clonotype has at least ten counts. The antigen it binds to is not known. Base qualities are not recorded, but no much larger clone differs from it by a single base.

The sample comprised PBMCs. The chain is encoded by TRBV20-1 joined to TRBJ2-1; the central 9 bases match TRBD2. The origin of this receptor is a man younger than 30 with multiple sclerosis. The DNA sequence follows: TGCAGTGCTAGCCCGTTAGCGGGGGCTCCTGAGCAGTTCTTC. It codes for CSASPLAGAPEQFF.